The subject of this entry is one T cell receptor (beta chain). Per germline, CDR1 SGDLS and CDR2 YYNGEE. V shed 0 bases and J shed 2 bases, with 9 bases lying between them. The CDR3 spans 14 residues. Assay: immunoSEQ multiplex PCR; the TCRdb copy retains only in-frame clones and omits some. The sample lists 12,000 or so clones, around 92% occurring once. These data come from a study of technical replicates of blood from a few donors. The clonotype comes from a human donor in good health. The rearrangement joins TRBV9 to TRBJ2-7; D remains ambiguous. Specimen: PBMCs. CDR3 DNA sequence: TGTGCCAGCAGCGTAGTTCCAGATACCTACGAGCAGTACTTC. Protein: CASSVVPDTYEQYF.